This section outlines one T cell receptor beta chain sequence together with its context. No antigen is known for it. This specimen comes from a study of siplizumab effects on memory and regulatory T cells. Study-wide results and caveats: Roughly 80-97% of dividing CD4+ or CD8+ clones were without an attributable naive or memory phenotype.

Sequencing used immunoSEQ multiplex PCR; TCRdb keeps in-frame clones, though not all of them. The sample gives tens of thousands of clones, over 90% of which show up once; approximately 17% is in the top ten. The length of the CDR3 is 13 residues. Trimming took 7 bases from V and 3 from J, leaving 13 bases between them. Germline CDR1 is LNHDA and CDR2 is SQIVND (reference sequence). The sequence was collected from a human donor in good health. The V and J genes are TRBV19 and TRBJ2-7, with a possible D match to TRBD1 (5 bases). Sequenced: CD8+ T cells sorted from blood. The CDR3 loop reads CASTLQVGYEQYF. CDR3 DNA sequence: TGTGCCAGTACCCTACAGGTGGGCTACGAGCAGTACTTC.